This T cell receptor (beta chain) originates from a study of blood T cell repertoires in COVID-19. There are 19 residues in the CDR3. V shed 5 bases, J shed 6 bases, and the junction held 19 bases outside the gene matches. The germline V gene encodes CDR1 SGHAT and CDR2 FQNNGV. Cohorts were based on clinical histories the participants reported. As handled by the study authors: Amplification from reference gene primers served as the basis for estimated nucleated cell counts. TCRdb's table, derived via immunoSEQ multiplex PCR, lists solely in-frame clones and lacks some. V and J calls and clone size come straight from that table; D and trimming were deduced from the DNA. The sample contains about 270,000 clones, more than 75% of which appear only once.

Sequencing input: PBMCs or T cells enriched from blood (not recorded which). The source of this sequence is a man younger than 35 who had recovered from COVID-19. The rearrangement joins TRBV11-2 to TRBJ2-2; 9 bases align to TRBD2. CDR3 DNA: TGTGCCAGCAGCCGCCACATCGAGTTAGCGGGGGAATCGCCCGGGGAGCTGTTTTTT. Protein sequence: CASSRHIELAGESPGELFF. The complete variable domain, with remaining parts taken from reference TRBV11-2 and TRBJ2-2, reads EAGVAQSPRYKIIEKRQSVAFWCNPISGHATLYWYQQILGQGPKLLIQFQNNGVVDDSQLPKDRFSAERLKGVDSTLKIQPAKLEDSAVYLCASSRHIELAGESPGELFFGEGSRLTVL.